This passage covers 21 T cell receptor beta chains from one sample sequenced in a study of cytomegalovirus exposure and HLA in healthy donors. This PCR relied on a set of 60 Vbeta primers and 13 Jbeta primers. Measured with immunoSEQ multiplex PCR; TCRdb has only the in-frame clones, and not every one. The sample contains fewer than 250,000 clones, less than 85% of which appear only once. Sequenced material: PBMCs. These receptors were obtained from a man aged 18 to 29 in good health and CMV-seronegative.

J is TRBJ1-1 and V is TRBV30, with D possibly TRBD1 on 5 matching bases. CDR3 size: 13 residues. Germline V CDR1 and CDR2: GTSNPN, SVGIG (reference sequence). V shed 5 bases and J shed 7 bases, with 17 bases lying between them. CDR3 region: CAWAPGQSVEAFF. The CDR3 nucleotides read TGTGCCTGGGCACCAGGGCAAAGCGTTGAAGCTTTCTTT.

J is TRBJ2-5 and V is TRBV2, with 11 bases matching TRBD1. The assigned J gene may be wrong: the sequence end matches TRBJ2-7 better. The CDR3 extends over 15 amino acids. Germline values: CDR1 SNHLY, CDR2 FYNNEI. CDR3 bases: TGTGCCAGCAGTTACCTCGGGACAGGGGGGATCGAGCAGTACTTC. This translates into CASSYLGTGGIEQYF.

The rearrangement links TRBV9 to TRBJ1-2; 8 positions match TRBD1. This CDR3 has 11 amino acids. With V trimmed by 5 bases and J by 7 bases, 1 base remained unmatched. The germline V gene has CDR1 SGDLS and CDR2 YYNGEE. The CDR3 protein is CASRDRAGYTF. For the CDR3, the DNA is TGTGCCAGCAGGGACAGGGCTGGCTACACCTTC.

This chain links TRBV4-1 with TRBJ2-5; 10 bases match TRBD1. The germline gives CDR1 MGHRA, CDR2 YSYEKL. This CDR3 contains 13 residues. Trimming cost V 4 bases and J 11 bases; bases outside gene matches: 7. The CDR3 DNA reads TGCGCCAGCAGCCTTCTGGACAGGGGGGAGCAGTACTTC. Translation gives CASSLLDRGEQYF.

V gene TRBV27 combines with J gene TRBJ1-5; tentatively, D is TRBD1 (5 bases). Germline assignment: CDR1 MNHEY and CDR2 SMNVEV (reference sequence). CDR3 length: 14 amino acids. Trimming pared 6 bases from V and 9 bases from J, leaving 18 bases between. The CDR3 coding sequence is TGTGCCAGCAGCAGGGACTTCCCGGGGGGGCCCCAGCATTTT. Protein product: CASSRDFPGGPQHF.

The CDR3 loop reads CASTKGGTGGYNEQFF. In DNA, the CDR3 is TGTGCCAGCACCAAGGGTGGGACAGGGGGATACAATGAGCAGTTCTTC. This rearrangement joins TRBV9 to TRBJ2-1; TRBD1 aligns across 11 bases. V dropped 6 bases and J dropped 4; count of bases not matched to a gene: 9. The germline V gene encodes CDR1 SGDLS and CDR2 YYNGEE. This CDR3 has 16 amino acids. Supplemented by reference TRBV9 and TRBJ2-1, the full variable domain reads DSGVTQTPKHLITATGQRVTLRCSPRSGDLSVYWYQQSLDQGLQFLIQYYNGEERAKGNILERFSAQQFPDLHSELNLSSLELGDSALYFCASTKGGTGGYNEQFFGPGTRLTVL.

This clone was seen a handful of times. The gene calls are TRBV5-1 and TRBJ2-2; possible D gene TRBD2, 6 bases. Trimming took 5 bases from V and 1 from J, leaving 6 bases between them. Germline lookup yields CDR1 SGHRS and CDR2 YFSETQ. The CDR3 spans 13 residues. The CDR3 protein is CASRGGNTGELFF. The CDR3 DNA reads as TGCGCCAGCAGGGGGGGGAACACCGGGGAGCTGTTTTTT.

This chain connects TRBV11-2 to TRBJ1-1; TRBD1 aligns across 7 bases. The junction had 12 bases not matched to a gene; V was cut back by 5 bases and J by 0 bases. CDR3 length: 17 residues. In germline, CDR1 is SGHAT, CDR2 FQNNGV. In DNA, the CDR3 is TGTGCCAGCAGCCATCCTACAGGGGTTTACATGAACACTGAAGCTTTCTTT. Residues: CASSHPTGVYMNTEAFF.

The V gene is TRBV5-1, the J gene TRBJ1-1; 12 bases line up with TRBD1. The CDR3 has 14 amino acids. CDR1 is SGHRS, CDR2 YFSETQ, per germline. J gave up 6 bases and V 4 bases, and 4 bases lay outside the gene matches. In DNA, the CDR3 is TGCGCCAGCAGCAGTGGGACAGGGGGCTCTGAAGCTTTCTTT. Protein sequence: CASSSGTGGSEAFF.

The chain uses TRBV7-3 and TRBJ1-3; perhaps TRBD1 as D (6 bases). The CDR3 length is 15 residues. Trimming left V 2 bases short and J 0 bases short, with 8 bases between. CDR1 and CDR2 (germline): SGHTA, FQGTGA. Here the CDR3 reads CASSLAQGSGNTIYF. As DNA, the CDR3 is TGTGCCAGCAGCTTAGCACAGGGCTCTGGAAACACCATATATTTT.

The CDR3 here is CASSLGFVAQETQYF. DNA for the CDR3: TGTGCCAGCAGCTTAGGGTTCGTAGCGCAAGAGACCCAGTACTTC. This sequence joins TRBV11-2 and TRBJ2-5; D perhaps matches TRBD2 (5 bases). There are 15 residues in the CDR3. CDR1 SGHAT and CDR2 FQNNGV come from the germline V gene. Between the trimmed V and J ends, which lost 1 base and 2 bases, there was a span of 11 bases.

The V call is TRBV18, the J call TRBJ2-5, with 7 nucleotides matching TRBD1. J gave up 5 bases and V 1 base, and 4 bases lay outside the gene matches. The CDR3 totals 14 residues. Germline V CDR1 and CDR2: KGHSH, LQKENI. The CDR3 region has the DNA TGTGCCAGCTCACCACAGGGGGCGAAGGAGACCCAGTACTTC. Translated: CASSPQGAKETQYF. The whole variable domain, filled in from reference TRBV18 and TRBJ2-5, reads NAGVMQNPRHLVRRRGQEARLRCSPMKGHSHVYWYRQLPEEGLKFMVYLQKENIIDESGMPKERFSAEFPKEGPSILRIQQVVRGDSAAYFCASSPQGAKETQYFGPGTRLLVL.

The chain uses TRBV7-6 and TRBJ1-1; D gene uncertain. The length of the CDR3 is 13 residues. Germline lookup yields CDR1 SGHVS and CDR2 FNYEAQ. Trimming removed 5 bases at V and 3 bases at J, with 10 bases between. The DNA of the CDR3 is TGTGCCAGCAGCCCCCGGGTCGACACTGAAGCTTTCTTT. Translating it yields CASSPRVDTEAFF.

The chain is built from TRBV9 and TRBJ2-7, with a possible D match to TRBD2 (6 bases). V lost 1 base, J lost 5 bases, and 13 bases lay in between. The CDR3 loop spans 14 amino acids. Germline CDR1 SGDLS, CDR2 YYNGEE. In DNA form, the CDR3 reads TGTGCCAGCAGCGTATTTTCCAGGGAGGACGAGCAGTACTTC. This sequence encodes CASSVFSREDEQYF.

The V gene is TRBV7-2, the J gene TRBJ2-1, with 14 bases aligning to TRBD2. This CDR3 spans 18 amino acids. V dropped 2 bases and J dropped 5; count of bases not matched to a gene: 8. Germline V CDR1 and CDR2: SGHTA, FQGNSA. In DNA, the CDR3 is TGTGCCAGCAGCTTATCCGCTGGGACTAGCGGGAGACACAATGAGCAGTTCTTC. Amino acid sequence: CASSLSAGTSGRHNEQFF.

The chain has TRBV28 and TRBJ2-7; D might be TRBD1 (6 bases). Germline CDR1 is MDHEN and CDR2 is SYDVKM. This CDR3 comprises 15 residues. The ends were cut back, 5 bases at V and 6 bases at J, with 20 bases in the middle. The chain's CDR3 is CASSPQDRVLSEQYF. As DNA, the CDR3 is TGTGCCAGCAGTCCCCAGGACAGAGTTCTGTCCGAGCAGTACTTC.

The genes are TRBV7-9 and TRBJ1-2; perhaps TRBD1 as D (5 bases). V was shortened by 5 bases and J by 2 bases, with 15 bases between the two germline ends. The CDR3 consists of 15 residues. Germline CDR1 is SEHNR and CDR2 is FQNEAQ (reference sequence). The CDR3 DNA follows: TGTGCCAGCAGCCCGGCGGGGGGTGCGAACTATGGCTACACCTTC. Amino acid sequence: CASSPAGGANYGYTF.

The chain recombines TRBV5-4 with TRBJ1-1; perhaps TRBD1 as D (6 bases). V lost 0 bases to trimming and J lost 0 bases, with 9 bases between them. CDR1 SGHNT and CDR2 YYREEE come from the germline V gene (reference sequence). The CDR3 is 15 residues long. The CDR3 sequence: CASSLEGTMNTEAFF. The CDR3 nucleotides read TGTGCCAGCAGCTTGGAGGGGACAATGAACACTGAAGCTTTCTTT.

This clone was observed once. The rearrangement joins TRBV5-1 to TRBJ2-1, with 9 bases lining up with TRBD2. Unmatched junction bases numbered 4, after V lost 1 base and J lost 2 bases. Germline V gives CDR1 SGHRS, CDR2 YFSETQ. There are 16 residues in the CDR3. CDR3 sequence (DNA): TGCGCCAGCAGCTTGCTGCCTAGCGGGGCCTACAATGAGCAGTTCTTC. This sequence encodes CASSLLPSGAYNEQFF. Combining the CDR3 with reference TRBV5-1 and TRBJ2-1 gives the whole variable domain KAGVTQTPRYLIKTRGQQVTLSCSPISGHRSVSWYQQTPGQGLQFLFEYFSETQRNKGNFPGRFSGRQFSNSRSEMNVSTLELGDSALYLCASSLLPSGAYNEQFFGPGTRLTVL.

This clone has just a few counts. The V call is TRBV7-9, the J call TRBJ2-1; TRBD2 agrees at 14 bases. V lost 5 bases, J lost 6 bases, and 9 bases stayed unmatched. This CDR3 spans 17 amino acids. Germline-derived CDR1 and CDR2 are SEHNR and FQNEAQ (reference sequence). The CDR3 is CASSQSGLAGGGNEQFF. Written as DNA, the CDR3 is TGTGCCAGCAGCCAAAGTGGACTAGCGGGAGGTGGCAATGAGCAGTTCTTC.

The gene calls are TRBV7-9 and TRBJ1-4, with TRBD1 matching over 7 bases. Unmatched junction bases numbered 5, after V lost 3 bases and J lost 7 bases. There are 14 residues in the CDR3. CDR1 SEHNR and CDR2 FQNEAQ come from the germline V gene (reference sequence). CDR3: CASSLTGLGEKLFF. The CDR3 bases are TGTGCCAGCAGCTTGACAGGGTTAGGTGAAAAACTGTTTTTT.